These T cell receptor beta chains were read from a single sample in a study of blood T cell repertoires in COVID-19. Produced via immunoSEQ multiplex PCR; TCRdb's table is partial and in-frame only. Of under 350,000 clones in the sample, 70% to 90% were seen once. Sequencing was performed on peripheral blood. The source of these receptors is a man between 60 and 75 years old who had recovered from COVID-19. CDR3s include the opening cysteine and the closing phenylalanine or tryptophan. Each record gives: J gene, D gene, V gene, clone size, CDR3 DNA, CDR3 protein. A D gene is named only where the DNA matches it firmly. Rows may omit the clone size; those that give it use once, few, many or a size class.

>TRBJ2-7|.|TRBV21-1|.
TGTGCCAGCGCAAGACTGGCGGGGTTGAGGCTACCGGGACTCCGAATCTACGAGCAGTACTTC
CASARLAGLRLPGLRIYEQYF
>TRBJ2-7|TRBD2|TRBV4-1|few
TGCGCCAGCAGCCAAGATTTGGGACTAGCGGGTGGCGAGCAGTACTTC
CASSQDLGLAGGEQYF
>TRBJ1-5|.|TRBV30|once
TGTGCCTGGGGGGTCCCGGGGAGGGTCGGCAATCAGCCCCAGCATTTT
CAWGVPGRVGNQPQHF
>TRBJ1-3|.|TRBV15|.
TGTGCCACCAGCAGAGGAATGGGGGCAGGAAACACCATATATTTT
CATSRGMGAGNTIYF
>TRBJ2-7|TRBD1|TRBV6-5|.
TGTGCCAGCAGGGAGGACAGGCCAAGCTACTTC
CASREDRPSYF
>TRBJ1-6|TRBD1|TRBV19|.
TGTGCCAGTAGTATCACCGGGACAGCAAATTCACCCCTCCACTTT
CASSITGTANSPLHF
>TRBJ1-6|TRBD1|TRBV6-5|.
TGTGCCACCCAGACAGGGAATAATTCACCCCTCCACTTT
CATQTGNNSPLHF
>TRBJ2-7|.|TRBV5-5|.
TGTGCCAGCAGCATAAACCCAGGGAAATCTGGGTACGAGCAGTACTTC
CASSINPGKSGYEQYF
>TRBJ1-1|TRBD1|TRBV7-2|.
TGTGCCAGCAGACCCCGGACAGGGAACACTGAAGCTTTCTTT
CASRPRTGNTEAFF
>TRBJ1-2|.|TRBV28|.
TGTGCCAGCAGTCCAGGAGGGGGGGGTGAGAACTATGGCTACACCTTC
CASSPGGGGENYGYTF
>TRBJ2-7|TRBD2|TRBV30|.
TGTGCCTGGGCCGGGGCTAGCGGAGGTCCCTACGAGCAGTACTTC
CAWAGASGGPYEQYF
>TRBJ1-3|.|TRBV19|.
TGTGCCAGTAGTATCCAGGCGACCTCTGGAAACACCATATATTTT
CASSIQATSGNTIYF
>TRBJ1-3|.|TRBV29-1|.
TGCAGCGTAATAATTGGAAACACCATATATTTT
CSVIIGNTIYF
>TRBJ2-7|.|TRBV15|.
TGTGCCACCAGCAGAGATACTAGGGCGGACGAGCAGTACTTC
CATSRDTRADEQYF
>TRBJ2-7|.|TRBV3-1/TRBV3-2|.
TGTGCCAGCAGCCCCGGGATTTCCTACGAGCAGTACTTC
CASSPGISYEQYF
>TRBJ2-4|TRBD1|TRBV15|.
TGTGCCACCAGCACTCGGACAGGGGCGACCAAAAACATTCAGTACTTC
CATSTRTGATKNIQYF
>TRBJ1-1|TRBD1|TRBV19|.
TGTGCCAGTAGTACAATGGGACAGGGAGGCACTGAAGCTTTCTTT
CASSTMGQGGTEAFF
>TRBJ2-7|.|TRBV19|.
TGTGCCAGCGCTCCGGGGAGCTCCTACGAGCAGTACTTC
CASAPGSSYEQYF
>TRBJ2-2|.|TRBV7-2|.
TGTGCCAGCAGCTCATGGGCTAGCGATGCCGGGGAGCTGTTTTTT
CASSSWASDAGELFF
>TRBJ1-3|TRBD1|TRBV30|.
TGTGCCTGGAGTGTACCAGGACAGGGGGCGATCAACACCATATATTTT
CAWSVPGQGAINTIYF
>TRBJ2-7|TRBD1|TRBV5-1|once
TGCGCCAGCAGCTTGGCGGGACAGGGGGACTCCGAGCAGTACTTC
CASSLAGQGDSEQYF
>TRBJ1-5|TRBD1|TRBV27|.
TGTGCCAGCAGTCGCCTAGGGACAGGGGGGGATCAGCCCCAGCATTTT
CASSRLGTGGDQPQHF
>TRBJ2-7|TRBD1|TRBV11-2|.
TGTGCCAGCAGTTCAGGGGGCCCGTACGAGCAGTACTTC
CASSSGGPYEQYF
>TRBJ1-2|TRBD1|TRBV19|once
TGTGCCTCAGCTACCGGGACAGACTATGGCTACACCTTC
CASATGTDYGYTF
>TRBJ2-1|TRBD2|TRBV6-5|.
TGTGCCAGCAGTTACGGGCTAGCGGGGAATGAGCAGTTCTTC
CASSYGLAGNEQFF
>TRBJ1-5|TRBD1|TRBV6-5|.
TGTGCCACTGCACAGGGGGCGGGTGGCAATCAGCCCCAGCATTTT
CATAQGAGGNQPQHF
>TRBJ2-3|TRBD2|TRBV5-1|.
TGCGCCAGCAGCTGGGGGACTAGCGGGAGATTTGGCACAGATACGCAGTATTTT
CASSWGTSGRFGTDTQYF
>TRBJ1-1|.|TRBV2|few
TGTGCCAGCAGTCAGGGCTTCCTCACTGAAGCTTTCTTT
CASSQGFLTEAFF
>TRBJ1-4|.|TRBV4-1|.
TGCGCCAGCAGCCAACGCCGCGGGAATGAAAAACTGTTTTTT
CASSQRRGNEKLFF
>TRBJ2-1|TRBD2|TRBV5-1|few
TGCGCCAGCAGCTTTGGCGGGAGCTCCTACAATGAGCAGTTCTTC
CASSFGGSSYNEQFF
>TRBJ1-5|TRBD1|TRBV6-2/TRBV6-3|few
TGTGCCAGCAGTTACTCGAAACACAGGGGGGAGAATCAGCCCCAGCATTTT
CASSYSKHRGENQPQHF
>TRBJ2-5|TRBD1|TRBV11-3|.
TGTGCCAGCAGCCTAGGGACAGGGAAAAATCAAGAGACCCAGTACTTC
CASSLGTGKNQETQYF
>TRBJ1-1|TRBD1|TRBV14|.
TGTGCCAGCAGCCGACAGGGATGGAACACTGAAGCTTTCTTT
CASSRQGWNTEAFF
>TRBJ2-5|.|TRBV11-3|.
TGTGCCAGCAGCTTAGATCGGAGGGAACAGACCCAGTACTTC
CASSLDRREQTQYF
>TRBJ1-2|.|TRBV29-1|.
TGCAGCGTTGAAATTGGGCAGGGGTTCTATGGCTACACCTTC
CSVEIGQGFYGYTF
>TRBJ2-7|.|TRBV6-5|.
TGTGCCTCCCTTCGCCACTCGTCCACCTACGAGCAGTACTTC
CASLRHSSTYEQYF
>TRBJ2-5|.|TRBV4-1|.
TGCGCCAGCAGCCAAACCGCGACAGTGCAAGAGACCCAGTACTTC
CASSQTATVQETQYF
>TRBJ2-6|.|TRBV6-1|.
TGTGCCAGCAGTGAGTCAGGTTCGAACTCTGGGGCCAACGTCCTGACTTTC
CASSESGSNSGANVLTF
>TRBJ2-3|.|TRBV11-1|once
TGTGCCAGCAATCCCGGAGCCGATACGCAGTATTTT
CASNPGADTQYF
>TRBJ1-1|TRBD1|TRBV5-6|.
TGTGCCAGCAGCTCTGACAGGGGCCTAATTAACACTGAAGCTTTCTTT
CASSSDRGLINTEAFF
>TRBJ1-3|.|TRBV10-2|.
TGCGCCAGCACCTTGCAGTCCTCTGGAAACACCATATATTTT
CASTLQSSGNTIYF
>TRBJ1-5|.|TRBV21-1|.
TGTGCCAGCAGCAACCCGCCGGGACAGGGCCTCTATAGCAATCAGCCCCAGCATTTT
CASSNPPGQGLYSNQPQHF
>TRBJ1-5|.|TRBV19|.
TGTGCCATCTCACAGGGAAGAGGCCAGCCCCAGCATTTT
CAISQGRGQPQHF
>TRBJ1-5|.|TRBV6-5|.
TGTGCCAGCAGAGGACGCACGGCGGGTCAGCCCCAGCATTTT
CASRGRTAGQPQHF
>TRBJ1-4|.|TRBV11-2|.
TGTGCCAGCAGCTCAGGGGTCCTTAATGAAAAACTGTTTTTT
CASSSGVLNEKLFF
>TRBJ1-3|.|TRBV28|.
TGTGCCAGCAGTTTAATGACGGGAGGAGGTGGAAACACCATATATTTT
CASSLMTGGGGNTIYF
>TRBJ1-1|.|TRBV6-5|.
TGTGCCAGCAGATTAACAGGGATGAACACTGAAGCTTTCTTT
CASRLTGMNTEAFF
>TRBJ1-2|.|TRBV7-2|.
TGTGCCAGCAGCTTCCAACCGGACAGCGGCTACACCTTC
CASSFQPDSGYTF
>TRBJ2-1|TRBD2|TRBV11-2|.
TGTGCCAGCAGCTTCGGGGGGGGCAATGAGCAGTTCTTC
CASSFGGGNEQFF
>TRBJ2-7|TRBD1|TRBV28|.
TGTGCCAGCAGGGCAGGGGGTCTTCGGGAGCAGTACTTC
CASRAGGLREQYF
>TRBJ2-1|.|TRBV6-5|.
TGTGCCAGCAGTTACAAACCACTCATGGTCAATGAGCAGTTCTTC
CASSYKPLMVNEQFF
>TRBJ1-6|TRBD1|TRBV2|.
TGTGCCAGCAGGACCGGGACAGGGGTTGATTCACCCCTCCACTTT
CASRTGTGVDSPLHF
>TRBJ1-2|.|TRBV30|.
TGTGCCTGGAGTGGGGACTCGGGCTACACCTTC
CAWSGDSGYTF
>TRBJ2-1|TRBD1|TRBV18|.
TGTGCCAGCCGAGGACAGGGTTTGTACAATGAGCAGTTCTTC
CASRGQGLYNEQFF
>TRBJ2-3|TRBD2|TRBV20-1|.
TGCAGTGCTAGTCGACTAGCGGGGCGCACAGATACGCAGTATTTT
CSASRLAGRTDTQYF